Shown below are 32 T cell receptor beta chains from a single sample sequenced in a study of human T cells and chemical hapten exposure. The sample's time point: patch test 3, about 24 weeks after DPC sensitization. Treatment: therapeutic diphenylcyclopropenone sensitization with weekly scalp DPC. TCRdb re-analysed the RACE reads in MiXCR, keeping a single row per CDR3 protein. Among about 160,000 distinct CDR3 sequences listed, 28% were seen once. Sequenced material: whole blood, taken in connection with sensitization to the hapten diphenylcyclopropenone (DPC). These receptors were obtained from a woman younger than 30 with alopecia areata. Some clones in this sample may be carry-over from other donors' samples.

The rearrangement uses TRBV11-3 and TRBJ2-1, with 14 bases lining up with TRBD2. Losses at the gene ends were 5 bases for V and 6 bases for J; bases not matched to a gene: 9. CDR3 length: 17 residues. Germline V gene data show CDR1 as SGHNT and CDR2 as YENEEA. In DNA, the CDR3 is TGTGCCAGCAGCCTTCAAGGGACTAGCGGGAGTGCCAATGAGCAGTTCTTC. It is translated as CASSLQGTSGSANEQFF. Full variable domain (outside the CDR3, taken from reference TRBV11-3 and TRBJ2-1): EAGVVQSPRYKIIEKKQPVAFWCNPISGHNTLYWYLQNLGQGPELLIRYENEEAVDDSQLPKDRFSAERLKGVDSTLKIQPAELGDSAVYLCASSLQGTSGSANEQFFGPGTRLTVL.

A few counts support this clonotype. The chain couples TRBV3-1 to TRBJ2-3, with D possibly being TRBD1 or TRBD2 (5 bases each). The CDR3 spans 16 residues. Germline-derived CDR1 and CDR2 are LGHDT and YNNKEL (reference sequence). With 2 bases removed from V and 0 bases from J, the gap between germline ends came to 12 bases. The CDR3 bases are TGTGCCAGCAGCCAACTGGGGCTAGCAAGCACAGATACGCAGTATTTT. As protein: CASSQLGLASTDTQYF.

This chain uses TRBV15 with TRBJ2-1; TRBD1 or TRBD2 may be the D gene (5 bases each). CDR1 is LNHNV and CDR2 is YYDKDF in the germline V gene (reference sequence). Trimming left V 6 bases short and J 5 bases short, with 17 bases between. The CDR3 sequence is 15 residues long. CDR3 loop: CATRLSGRGNNEQFF. The CDR3 DNA reads as TGTGCCACCAGGTTATCGGGACGCGGAAACAATGAGCAGTTCTTC.

CDR3 protein: CASSRLQMNTEAFF. As DNA, the CDR3 is TGCGCCAGCAGCCGCCTCCAAATGAACACTGAAGCTTTCTTT. This sequence joins TRBV4-1 and TRBJ1-1, with D hard to call. CDR1 and CDR2 from the germline V gene are MGHRA and YSYEKL. CDR3 length: 14 amino acids. Trimming left V 4 bases short and J 0 bases short, with 9 bases between.

This clonotype has more than one count but fewer than ten. The chain is built from TRBV24-1 and TRBJ2-2, with 9 positions matching TRBD2. Germline V gene lookup returns CDR1 KGHDR and CDR2 SFDVKD. CDR3 length: 12 residues. The V segment lost 9 bases and the J segment 6 bases; nucleotides outside the gene matches: 1. The CDR3 coding sequence is TGTGCCACCGCGGGAGGGGCCGGGGAGCTGTTTTTT. It codes for CATAGGAGELFF.

This clonotype was seen only a few times. V gene TRBV4-1 combines with J gene TRBJ2-5; tentatively, D is TRBD1 (5 bases). The CDR3 is 16 amino acids. Germline CDR1 MGHRA, CDR2 YSYEKL. Trimming pared 0 bases from V and 5 bases from J, leaving 16 bases between. CDR3 in DNA: TGCGCCAGCAGCCAAGATTCGAACAGGAGAGTTGAGACCCAGTACTTC. Protein product: CASSQDSNRRVETQYF.

The CDR3 bases are TGTGCCAGTAGTATCAGGAAGTATGAGCAGTTCTTC. Protein: CASSIRKYEQFF. The V call is TRBV19, the J call TRBJ2-1; D is unclear. The CDR3 is made up of 12 amino acids. V was clipped by 3 bases and J by 8 bases, with 8 bases between them. CDR1 is LNHDA, CDR2 SQIVND, per germline (reference sequence).

The chain links TRBV4-1 to TRBJ2-7; D remains unclear. Germline V CDR1 and CDR2: MGHRA, YSYEKL. The CDR3 is 13 residues long. Trimming removed 5 bases at V and 3 bases at J, with 11 bases between. Here the CDR3 reads CASSFRTGYEQYF. The CDR3 DNA reads as TGCGCCAGCAGCTTCCGGACGGGCTACGAGCAGTACTTC.

In its sample, this clonotype was seen a few times. V is TRBV4-2 and J is TRBJ2-3, with D perhaps matching TRBD2 (6 bases). This CDR3 region has 12 residues. V was pared by 1 base and J by 14 bases, with 13 bases between. Germline V gene data show CDR1 as LGHNA and CDR2 as YNFKEQ. The CDR3 DNA reads TGTGCCAGCAGCCAAGGGGACTTACATTTGTATTTT. Translated: CASSQGDLHLYF.

This clonotype has only a few counts. V gene TRBV29-1 combines with J gene TRBJ1-2; 9 nucleotides match TRBD1. The CDR3 consists of 12 residues. Per germline, CDR1 SQVTM and CDR2 ANQGSEA. Unmatched junction bases numbered 5, after V lost 5 bases and J lost 7 bases. The CDR3 nucleotides read TGCAGCGTTTCTACAGGGGGCACTGGCTACACCTTC. It yields the protein CSVSTGGTGYTF.

This clonotype was counted only a few times. This rearrangement joins TRBV9 to TRBJ1-1; no reliable D call. The V end lost 0 bases, the J end lost 0 bases, and 6 bases lay between the germline ends. The CDR3 has 14 residues. CDR1 and CDR2 (germline): SGDLS, YYNGEE. The CDR3 bases are TGTGCCAGCAGCGTAGGAGGTATGAACACTGAAGCTTTCTTT. Translating it yields CASSVGGMNTEAFF.

The chain is built from TRBV25-1 and TRBJ1-1, with 8 bases aligning to TRBD1. V was pared by 7 bases and J by 4 bases, with 5 bases of the junction left unmatched. From germline, CDR1 is MGHDK and CDR2 SYGVNS. The CDR3 runs to 13 residues. This CDR3 is CASTLTGATEAFF. The DNA for the CDR3 is TGTGCCAGCACCCTGACAGGGGCCACTGAAGCTTTCTTT.

The gene calls are TRBV11-2 and TRBJ2-1; 8 positions match TRBD1. With V trimmed by 5 bases and J by 2 bases, 8 bases remained unmatched. Germline V lookup: CDR1 SGHAT, CDR2 FQNNGV. CDR3 size: 16 residues. The CDR3 sequence: CASSPGQGRTYNEQFF. The DNA of the CDR3 is TGTGCCAGCAGCCCCGGACAGGGCCGTACCTACAATGAGCAGTTCTTC.

The chain employs TRBV20-1 and TRBJ1-2; maybe TRBD1 (5 bases). The CDR3 sequence is 17 residues long. Deletions cut 0 bases from V and 3 bases from J, with 20 bases between. Germline V CDR1 and CDR2: DFQATT, SNEGSKA (reference sequence). The CDR3 DNA reads TGCAGTGCTAGAGATCTATCGGACGGGGGGATTTACTATGGCTACACCTTC. As protein: CSARDLSDGGIYYGYTF.

The chain uses TRBV7-2 and TRBJ2-5; 7 bases fit TRBD2. Germline CDR1 SGHTA, CDR2 FQGNSA. The CDR3 totals 15 residues. J was trimmed by 9 bases and V by 3 bases; bases with no gene match: 13. The CDR3 region has the DNA TGTGCCAGCAGCTTTCCGCCCCCAGTGGGGGGGGCCCAGTACTTC. Its protein is CASSFPPPVGGAQYF. The full variable domain, its missing parts supplied by reference TRBV7-2 and TRBJ2-5, is GAGVSQSPSNKVTEKGKDVELRCDPISGHTALYWYRQSLGQGLEFLIYFQGNSAPDKSGLPSDRFSAERTGGSVSTLTIQRTQQEDSAVYLCASSFPPPVGGAQYFGPGTRLLVL.

This clonotype showed up just a few times. The chain is built from TRBV11-2 and TRBJ2-4; TRBD2 is a possible D gene (7 bases). Germline V gene lookup returns CDR1 SGHAT and CDR2 FQNNGV. The CDR3 has 17 amino acids. Trimming removed 0 bases at V and 8 bases at J, with 20 bases between. The CDR3 loop reads CASSLDIAGGGHHIQYF. The CDR3 DNA follows: TGTGCCAGCAGCTTAGACATAGCTGGCGGGGGCCACCACATTCAGTACTTC.

The chain recombines TRBV7-2 with TRBJ1-5; a possible D gene is TRBD1 (5 bases). V shed 3 bases and J shed 2 bases, with 11 bases lying between them. Looked up from germline, CDR1 is SGHTA and CDR2 is FQGNSA. CDR3 size: 15 residues. In DNA form, the CDR3 reads TGTGCCAGCAGCTTGGGGCAGTTGGGCAATCAGCCCCAGCATTTT. Its translation is CASSLGQLGNQPQHF.

The chain employs TRBV12-5 and TRBJ1-1; D ambiguous. Trimming left V 1 base short and J 8 bases short, with 14 bases between. This CDR3 has 14 amino acids. Germline assignment: CDR1 LGHNT and CDR2 FRNRAP. The CDR3 loop is CASGLAGSLGEAFF. CDR3 nucleotides: TGTGCTAGTGGTTTGGCCGGGAGTTTAGGAGAAGCTTTCTTT.

The chain uses TRBV5-1 and TRBJ1-1; tentatively, D is TRBD1 (6 bases). The V gene lost 7 bases and the J gene lost 7 bases, with 17 bases spanning the gap. The CDR3 has 13 residues. The V gene's germline CDR1 is SGHRS and CDR2 YFSETQ. The CDR3: CASRTFGGSEAFF. The CDR3 bases are TGCGCCAGCCGTACCTTTGGGGGCAGTGAAGCTTTCTTT.

This clonotype was observed a handful of times. The chain combines TRBV7-2 with TRBJ1-2, with a weak D call TRBD1 (5 bases). V lost 3 bases and J 10 bases, leaving 9 bases between the germline ends. Germline V CDR1 and CDR2: SGHTA, FQGNSA. The CDR3 has 11 amino acids. CDR3 region: CASSLGETYTF. For the CDR3, the DNA is TGTGCCAGCAGCTTGGGGGAAACCTACACCTTC.

Here the CDR3 DNA reads TGTGCCAGCAGCCTCCGACCGGGGCTTAGCACCGGGGAGCTGTTTTTT. Translation: CASSLRPGLSTGELFF. V gene TRBV7-2 combines with J gene TRBJ2-2; either TRBD1 or TRBD2 may supply D (5 bases each). Between the trimmed V and J ends, which lost 5 bases and 4 bases, there was a span of 17 bases. The CDR3 is made up of 16 amino acids. Germline V lookup: CDR1 SGHTA, CDR2 FQGNSA.

This clonotype was found a few times. One end of the junction varies from germline; a read error may be responsible. The J gene is TRBJ2-7, the V gene TRBV20-1; 10 bases match TRBD2. The germline CDR1 and CDR2 sequences are DFQATT and SNEGSKA (reference sequence). The CDR3 consists of 13 residues. CDR3 nucleotide sequence: TGCAGTGCTAGAGATAAAGCGGGAGGGCCTAGTGGGTTC. This gives the protein CSARDKAGGPSGF.

This clonotype has only a few counts. The chain joins TRBV5-1 to TRBJ2-2; 8 bases map to TRBD2. V shed 0 bases and J 3 bases; nucleotides not matched to a gene: 4. This CDR3 is 16 amino acids long. Germline V gene data show CDR1 as SGHRS and CDR2 as YFSETQ. This CDR3 reads CASSLAGGPYTGELFF. CDR3 nucleotides: TGCGCCAGCAGCTTGGCGGGAGGGCCGTACACCGGGGAGCTGTTTTTT.

CDR3 residues: CASSLVTPYRKRQGPYEQYF. The CDR3 bases are TGTGCCAGCAGCTTAGTTACCCCCTATAGAAAGCGGCAGGGGCCCTACGAGCAGTACTTC. The chain combines TRBV11-2 with TRBJ2-7, with TRBD1 as a possible D gene (6 bases). Germline V CDR1 and CDR2: SGHAT, FQNNGV. The CDR3 sequence is 20 residues long. Trimming shortened V by 1 base and J by 2 bases, and 27 bases separated the two germline ends.

This clonotype was counted a few times. The chain has TRBV7-2 and TRBJ1-1; 7 bases align to TRBD1. The length of the CDR3 is 12 residues. V lost 5 bases and J lost 10; bases outside the gene matches: 7. Germline V lookup: CDR1 SGHTA, CDR2 FQGNSA. The CDR3 here is CASSNTGAGAFF. CDR3 sequence (DNA): TGTGCCAGCAGCAATACAGGGGCGGGAGCTTTCTTT.

V and J are TRBV12-3 or TRBV12-4 and TRBJ1-1; D not resolved. The CDR3 length is 16 residues. Between the trimmed V and J ends, which lost 5 bases and 0 bases, there was a span of 16 bases. The CDR3 coding sequence is TGTGCCAGCAGTCTCCTAATGGTGAGGGTGAACACTGAAGCTTTCTTT. Its translation is CASSLLMVRVNTEAFF.

This clonotype was observed a handful of times. The genes are TRBV7-9 and TRBJ2-1; D ambiguous. CDR3 length: 13 residues. The V end was cut by 3 bases, the J end by 4 bases, with 7 bases between. Per germline, CDR1 SEHNR and CDR2 FQNEAQ (reference sequence). The CDR3 loop reads CASSFLAYNEQFF. The CDR3 DNA reads as TGTGCCAGCAGCTTTCTCGCGTACAATGAGCAGTTCTTC.

V gene TRBV29-1 combines with J gene TRBJ2-1; 10 nucleotides line up with TRBD2. CDR1 is SQVTM and CDR2 is ANQGSEA in the germline V gene. The CDR3 length is 14 residues. The ends lost 7 bases at V and 6 bases at J; junction bases unmatched: 9. The CDR3 coding sequence is TGCAGCGCCGCCGCTAGCGGGAGAAGCAATGAGCAGTTCTTC. It codes for CSAAASGRSNEQFF.

This CDR3 reads CSCRGTGAREQYF. CDR3 in DNA: TGCAGCTGCAGGGGGACAGGGGCCCGCGAGCAGTACTTC. This rearrangement joins TRBV29-1 to TRBJ2-7, with 10 nucleotides matching TRBD1. V trimming: 8 bases; J trimming: 6 bases; junction bases outside the gene matches: 10. CDR3 size: 13 residues. Germline loops: CDR1 SQVTM, CDR2 ANQGSEA.

This clonotype was seen more than once but under ten times. This rearrangement joins TRBV6-1 to TRBJ2-5; D ambiguous. Trimming removed 0 bases at V and 5 bases at J, with 7 bases between. The length of the CDR3 is 13 residues. Germline V gives CDR1 MNHNS, CDR2 SASEGT. CDR3: CASSEAGIETQYF. DNA of the CDR3: TGTGCCAGCAGTGAAGCAGGGATTGAGACCCAGTACTTC.

This clonotype showed up just a few times. The V gene is TRBV20-1, the J gene TRBJ2-1, with a possible D match to TRBD2 (5 bases). The CDR3 loop spans 14 amino acids. Germline V gene sequence: CDR1 DFQATT, CDR2 SNEGSKA (reference sequence). The CDR3 coding sequence is TGCAGCCTAAGAGTGGGAGAGGTATTTTATGAGCAGTTCTTC. Amino acids: CSLRVGEVFYEQFF.

This clonotype was counted only a few times. J is TRBJ2-1 and V is TRBV6-2 or TRBV6-3; 9 bases are shared with TRBD2. The CDR3 totals 15 residues. Germline CDR1 is MNHEY and CDR2 is SVGEGT. V trimming: 2 bases; J trimming: 7 bases; junction bases outside the gene matches: 6. The CDR3 region is CASSYAGGRGNEQFF. CDR3 nucleotides: TGTGCCAGCAGTTACGCGGGAGGGCGAGGGAATGAGCAGTTCTTC.